This T cell receptor beta chain was retrieved from a study of blood T cell repertoires in COVID-19. For the study at large: Donors in the United States, Italy and Spain gave samples during acute or convalescent COVID-19.

Authors' data handling: Scientists estimated how many nucleated cells there were by amplifying reference gene primers. Assay used: immunoSEQ multiplex PCR; TCRdb lists only in-frame clones, some missing. The V and J calls and clone size are taken from that table; D and trimming were inferred from the DNA. The sample lists 270,000 or so clones, 65% to 85% seen once, with about 1.5% in the top ten. From germline, CDR1 is SGHRS and CDR2 YFSETQ. The V segment lost 7 bases and the J segment 5 bases; nucleotides outside the gene matches: 11. The CDR3 sequence is 16 residues long. Sequences were obtained from peripheral blood. The clonotype originates from a human donor with COVID-19, enrolled during active disease. The donor label of this sample is uncertain. The chain joins TRBV5-1 to TRBJ2-4; 11 bases are a match to TRBD2. CDR3 region: CASSPIPGLAENIQYF. The CDR3 coding sequence is TGCGCCAGCTCTCCTATACCGGGACTAGCGGAAAACATTCAGTACTTC.